A selection of T cell receptor beta chains follows, all from one sample in a study of blood T cell repertoires in COVID-19. The method was immunoSEQ multiplex PCR; TCRdb's version includes in-frame clones alone and lacks a portion of them. The repertoire holds fewer than 350,000 clones, with around 90% as singletons. Sequenced sample: PBMCs or T cells enriched from blood (not recorded which). The receptors were gathered from a man aged 60-69 years who had recovered from COVID-19. CDR3s include the opening cysteine and the closing phenylalanine or tryptophan.

V	J	CDR3
TRBV30	TRBJ2-1	CASTGLASYNEQFF
TRBV2	TRBJ1-5	CASSERGNLGNQPQHF
TRBV5-8	TRBJ1-5	CASSGESFDQPQHF
TRBV29-1	TRBJ2-1	CSVGDRADYNEQFF
TRBV18	TRBJ2-2	CASSSPGLAGGYTGELFF
TRBV2	TRBJ2-2	CASRFGQGPGELFF
TRBV28	TRBJ1-4	CASSPPGQQNEKLFF
TRBV3-1/TRBV3-2	TRBJ1-5	CASSHRLRGNQPQHF
TRBV11-2	TRBJ1-1	CASNPRPDGDTEAFF
TRBV14	TRBJ2-1	CASSQGLGNEQFF
TRBV18	TRBJ1-5	CASSPGLGGNQPQHF
TRBV7-2	TRBJ2-7	CASSPDRKGNEQYF
TRBV7-2	TRBJ2-1	CASSSQSGRAANEQFF
TRBV24-1	TRBJ2-1	CATSMGKGYNEQFF
TRBV28	TRBJ1-6	CASSLKAAVGAPLHF
TRBV19	TRBJ2-4	CASSPSGRGNIQYF
TRBV28	TRBJ1-6	CASSFKGRTPLHF
TRBV7-9	TRBJ1-1	CASSSGGGEAFF
TRBV28	TRBJ2-5	CASSLSLAGVETQYF
TRBV7-9	TRBJ1-6	CASSPRNPRDSPLHF
TRBV18	TRBJ2-7	CASSRGREGAYEQYF
TRBV7-9	TRBJ1-6	CASTPSQGNNSPLHF
TRBV2	TRBJ1-3	CASSVGRASSSGNTIYF
TRBV7-3	TRBJ2-7	CASSFGSSGSYEQYF
TRBV28	TRBJ2-7	CASEDRDEQYF
TRBV7-9	TRBJ2-7	CASSRPAGSYEQYF
TRBV19	TRBJ2-6	CASSPRTSGSSGANVLTF
TRBV18	TRBJ1-1	CASSEGGNTEAFF
TRBV9	TRBJ2-5	CASNKGSAQGETQYF
TRBV18	TRBJ1-1	CASSQDKSFSTEAFF
TRBV6-2/TRBV6-3	TRBJ1-1	CASSYDSLNTEAFF
TRBV2	TRBJ1-5	CASSGQGWDNQPQHF
TRBV10-3	TRBJ2-7	CAISGGTSGVDEQYF
TRBV7-2	TRBJ2-4	CASSSSAGGAPIQYF
TRBV7-6	TRBJ2-5	CASSLFQGQETQYF
TRBV10-2	TRBJ1-4	CASRYNEKLFF
TRBV23-1	TRBJ2-5	CASSPRTSGETQYF
TRBV3-1/TRBV3-2	TRBJ1-3	CASSLPGTTGNTIYF
TRBV11-2	TRBJ2-7	CASSNRPSPGYEQYF
TRBV2	TRBJ2-7	CASSEVLAGRAEQYF
TRBV5-1	TRBJ1-1	CASSLTGVNTEAFF
TRBV5-1	TRBJ2-7	CASSLGGTYEQYF
TRBV9	TRBJ2-1	CASSAGPGTSGTYNEQFF
TRBV2	TRBJ1-5	CAIQDPTGGNQPQHF